Listed below are T cell receptor beta chains from one sample, sequenced in a study of vaccination and CD4 T cells after COVID-19. TCRdb used MiXCR to reprocess the PCR reads, holding one entry per CDR3 protein. Of about 14,000 distinct CDR3 sequences in the sample, roughly half were seen once. These receptors' antigens are unknown. The sample comprised CD4+ T cells from blood, cultured in vitro. Source of these receptors: a human donor who had recovered from COVID-19. The CDR3 runs from the conserved cysteine through the conserved F or W. The D gene is left open where the match is weak. Clone size is shown for a subset of rows, as once, few, many or a class of expanded clone.

j_call: TRBJ1-6; v_call: TRBV12-5; d_call: .; clone_size: .; cdr3_nt: TGTGCCGGGTCGGGGGAATCACCCCTCCACTTT; cdr3_aa: CAGSGESPLHF
j_call: TRBJ1-5; v_call: TRBV28; d_call: .; clone_size: .; cdr3_nt: TGTGCCAGCAGCAGTAACGTTGACAGTTCTAATCAGCCCCAGCATTTT; cdr3_aa: CASSSNVDSSNQPQHF
j_call: TRBJ2-7; v_call: TRBV7-2; d_call: TRBD2; clone_size: .; cdr3_nt: TGTGCCAGCAGCTTAGCGACAATCGGGAGCGGGAGAATTACCTACGAGCAGTACTTC; cdr3_aa: CASSLATIGSGRITYEQYF
j_call: TRBJ1-3; v_call: TRBV5-1; d_call: .; clone_size: once; cdr3_nt: TGCGCCAGCAGCTTCGGAGGGGCTGGAGGAAACACCATATATTTT; cdr3_aa: CASSFGGAGGNTIYF
j_call: TRBJ2-2; v_call: TRBV7-9; d_call: TRBD2; clone_size: .; cdr3_nt: TGTGCCAGCAGCCAGGCGGGGGGGGTCGGGAGAACCGGGGAGCTGTTTTTT; cdr3_aa: CASSQAGGVGRTGELFF
j_call: TRBJ2-2; v_call: TRBV24-1; d_call: .; clone_size: .; cdr3_nt: TGTGCCACCAGTGATTTTGGCCTAGCTAACACCGGGGAGCTGTTTTTT; cdr3_aa: CATSDFGLANTGELFF
j_call: TRBJ1-1; v_call: TRBV5-4; d_call: TRBD1; clone_size: .; cdr3_nt: TGTGCCAGCAGCTCCGGACCGGGACAGGGGAACACTGAAGCTTTCTTT; cdr3_aa: CASSSGPGQGNTEAFF
j_call: TRBJ2-1; v_call: TRBV6-2/TRBV6-3; d_call: .; clone_size: .; cdr3_nt: TGTGCCAGCAGGAATCCCTACAATGAGCAGTTCTTC; cdr3_aa: CASRNPYNEQFF
j_call: TRBJ1-5; v_call: TRBV19; d_call: .; clone_size: .; cdr3_nt: TGTGCCAGTAGTCCCCAGATCAGCACTCTCAATCAGCCCCAGCATTTT; cdr3_aa: CASSPQISTLNQPQHF
j_call: TRBJ1-6; v_call: TRBV5-1; d_call: TRBD1; clone_size: .; cdr3_nt: TGCGCCAGCAGCGCCCAGACAGGGGTTAATTCACCCCTCCACTTT; cdr3_aa: CASSAQTGVNSPLHF
j_call: TRBJ2-2; v_call: TRBV20-1; d_call: .; clone_size: few; cdr3_nt: TGCAGTGCTAGATCGGGGCGGCTAGCAGTCTCCGGGGAGCTGTTTTTT; cdr3_aa: CSARSGRLAVSGELFF
j_call: TRBJ1-2; v_call: TRBV20-1; d_call: .; clone_size: .; cdr3_nt: TGCAGTCCTGTGGGTAACTCCCTTAACTATGGCTACACCTTC; cdr3_aa: CSPVGNSLNYGYTF
j_call: TRBJ1-6; v_call: TRBV12-3/TRBV12-4; d_call: TRBD1; clone_size: few; cdr3_nt: TGTGCCAGCAGTTCCGACAGGGGCGCCGTCTCACCCCTCCACTTT; cdr3_aa: CASSSDRGAVSPLHF
j_call: TRBJ1-5; v_call: TRBV7-9; d_call: .; clone_size: .; cdr3_nt: TGTGCCAGCAGCTTTGACGGCATTCAGCCCCAGCATTTT; cdr3_aa: CASSFDGIQPQHF
j_call: TRBJ2-1; v_call: TRBV7-4; d_call: TRBD2; clone_size: once; cdr3_nt: TGTGCCAGCAGCTTACCGGCGGGACTAGAATACAATGAGCAGTTCTTC; cdr3_aa: CASSLPAGLEYNEQFF
j_call: TRBJ2-5; v_call: TRBV29-1; d_call: TRBD1; clone_size: few; cdr3_nt: TGCAGCGTTGCGACCGGGACAGGGGAAGGGACCCAGTACTTC; cdr3_aa: CSVATGTGEGTQYF
j_call: TRBJ2-3; v_call: TRBV19; d_call: .; clone_size: .; cdr3_nt: TGTGCCAGTAGTCTGGACTACTCAGGAGGTACGCAGTATTTT; cdr3_aa: CASSLDYSGGTQYF
j_call: TRBJ1-2; v_call: TRBV6-5; d_call: .; clone_size: .; cdr3_nt: TGTGCCAGCAGTTTCCCGGGGCGGGCCTATGGCTACACCTTC; cdr3_aa: CASSFPGRAYGYTF
j_call: TRBJ2-1; v_call: TRBV20-1; d_call: TRBD2; clone_size: .; cdr3_nt: TGCAGTGCTGGAGACTTCGGGACTAGCGGGTCGTACAATGAGCAGTTCTTC; cdr3_aa: CSAGDFGTSGSYNEQFF
j_call: TRBJ2-7; v_call: TRBV20-1; d_call: .; clone_size: .; cdr3_nt: TGCAGTGCTATTCGGAGCATCCACGAGCAGTACTTC; cdr3_aa: CSAIRSIHEQYF
j_call: TRBJ2-3; v_call: TRBV20-1; d_call: TRBD1; clone_size: .; cdr3_nt: TGCAGTGCTAGACCTGACAGGGACCTCACAGATACGCAGTATTTT; cdr3_aa: CSARPDRDLTDTQYF
j_call: TRBJ2-1; v_call: TRBV7-8; d_call: TRBD1; clone_size: .; cdr3_nt: TGTGCCAGCAGCTTTTCCCGGGACAGGGCATACAATGAGCAGTTCTTC; cdr3_aa: CASSFSRDRAYNEQFF
j_call: TRBJ2-7; v_call: TRBV10-3; d_call: TRBD2; clone_size: .; cdr3_nt: TGTGCCTCGGGACTAGCGGCCTCCTACGAGCAGTACTTC; cdr3_aa: CASGLAASYEQYF
j_call: TRBJ1-1; v_call: TRBV11-3; d_call: .; clone_size: few; cdr3_nt: TGTGCCAGCAGCTTAAGGGGCGGCACTGAAGCTTTCTTT; cdr3_aa: CASSLRGGTEAFF
j_call: TRBJ2-7; v_call: TRBV12-3/TRBV12-4; d_call: .; clone_size: .; cdr3_nt: TGTGCCAGCAGTTCGGGACATGCCTACGAGCAGTACTTC; cdr3_aa: CASSSGHAYEQYF
j_call: TRBJ1-1; v_call: TRBV7-2; d_call: TRBD1; clone_size: .; cdr3_nt: TGTGCCAGCAGCTTAGTAGGGGGCTACGACACTGAAGCTTTCTTT; cdr3_aa: CASSLVGGYDTEAFF
j_call: TRBJ1-2; v_call: TRBV7-2; d_call: .; clone_size: .; cdr3_nt: TGTGCCAGCAGCTTAGGCGCGGTGGGGCAGGATGGCTACACCTTC; cdr3_aa: CASSLGAVGQDGYTF
j_call: TRBJ2-5; v_call: TRBV7-6; d_call: TRBD1; clone_size: .; cdr3_nt: TGTGCCAGCAGCTTGACAGGGGTGGGAGAGACCCAGTACTTC; cdr3_aa: CASSLTGVGETQYF
j_call: TRBJ2-5; v_call: TRBV6-1; d_call: TRBD2; clone_size: .; cdr3_nt: TGTGCCAGCAGGGAGACTAGCGGAGAGACCCAGTACTTC; cdr3_aa: CASRETSGETQYF
j_call: TRBJ2-1; v_call: TRBV7-9; d_call: TRBD2; clone_size: .; cdr3_nt: TGTGCCATTTCTAGCGGTGTTGGGTACAATGAGCAGTTCTTC; cdr3_aa: CAISSGVGYNEQFF
j_call: TRBJ2-5; v_call: TRBV6-5; d_call: .; clone_size: once; cdr3_nt: TGTGCCAGCAGTTCTTCACGGTACCAAGAGACCCAGTACTTC; cdr3_aa: CASSSSRYQETQYF
j_call: TRBJ2-7; v_call: TRBV12-2; d_call: .; clone_size: .; cdr3_nt: TGTGCAAGTCGCTTAGTAAAACTAGCTCGAAAGGACGAGCAGTACTTC; cdr3_aa: CASRLVKLARKDEQYF
j_call: TRBJ1-2; v_call: TRBV7-8; d_call: .; clone_size: .; cdr3_nt: TGTGCCAGCAGCGGCTCCCTGGGATACGGGATGGGCGGCTACACCTTC; cdr3_aa: CASSGSLGYGMGGYTF
j_call: TRBJ1-5; v_call: TRBV20-1; d_call: TRBD1; clone_size: .; cdr3_nt: TGCAGTGCTCCCGACCCAGACAGGGGAAAACGGCCCCAGCATTTT; cdr3_aa: CSAPDPDRGKRPQHF
j_call: TRBJ2-3; v_call: TRBV6-4; d_call: TRBD2; clone_size: .; cdr3_nt: TGTGCCAGCAGTCGGACTAGCGGGATGTCGGATACGCAGTATTTT; cdr3_aa: CASSRTSGMSDTQYF
j_call: TRBJ2-5; v_call: TRBV5-1; d_call: .; clone_size: few; cdr3_nt: TGCGCCAGCAGCCTCTTACGACAGGAGACCCAGTACTTC; cdr3_aa: CASSLLRQETQYF
j_call: TRBJ1-5; v_call: TRBV12-3/TRBV12-4; d_call: .; clone_size: few; cdr3_nt: TGTGCCAGCCGGGGGGGAGCTAATCAGCCCCAGCATTTT; cdr3_aa: CASRGGANQPQHF
j_call: TRBJ2-5; v_call: TRBV6-1; d_call: TRBD2; clone_size: .; cdr3_nt: TGTGCCAGCAGACCCTGGGGGACTAGCAGAGAGACCCAGTACTTC; cdr3_aa: CASRPWGTSRETQYF
j_call: TRBJ2-7; v_call: TRBV9; d_call: .; clone_size: few; cdr3_nt: TGTGCCAGCAGCCGTGATAGGTTTTCCTACGAGCAGTACTTC; cdr3_aa: CASSRDRFSYEQYF
j_call: TRBJ2-1; v_call: TRBV5-1; d_call: .; clone_size: .; cdr3_nt: TGCGCCAGCAGCTTATCCTTAGCTAATGAGCAGTTCTTC; cdr3_aa: CASSLSLANEQFF
j_call: TRBJ1-2; v_call: TRBV20-1; d_call: .; clone_size: .; cdr3_nt: TGCAGTGCCCCCGATTTGGTCACAGGCTACACCTTC; cdr3_aa: CSAPDLVTGYTF
j_call: TRBJ1-1; v_call: TRBV30; d_call: .; clone_size: .; cdr3_nt: TGTGCCTGGAGTGTGAGGGGCCACACTGAAGCTTTCTTT; cdr3_aa: CAWSVRGHTEAFF
j_call: TRBJ2-7; v_call: TRBV7-9; d_call: .; clone_size: .; cdr3_nt: TGTGCCAGCAGCTTACCAGGGACCCACGAGCAGTACTTC; cdr3_aa: CASSLPGTHEQYF
j_call: TRBJ1-5; v_call: TRBV18; d_call: .; clone_size: .; cdr3_nt: TGTGCCAGCTCACACGCAGGTCAGCCCCAGCATTTT; cdr3_aa: CASSHAGQPQHF
j_call: TRBJ1-1; v_call: TRBV6-1; d_call: .; clone_size: .; cdr3_nt: TGTGCCAGCAGTAGAGACCCCCTGAACACTGAAGCTTTCTTT; cdr3_aa: CASSRDPLNTEAFF
j_call: TRBJ2-1; v_call: TRBV15; d_call: .; clone_size: once; cdr3_nt: TGTGCCACCAGCAGAGATAACTTCGGGGCCCCCTACAATGAGCAGTTCTTC; cdr3_aa: CATSRDNFGAPYNEQFF
j_call: TRBJ1-5; v_call: TRBV4-2; d_call: .; clone_size: few; cdr3_nt: TGTGCCAGCAGCCAAGAGGGTCGGCAGCCCCAGCATTTT; cdr3_aa: CASSQEGRQPQHF
j_call: TRBJ1-6; v_call: TRBV23-1; d_call: .; clone_size: once; cdr3_nt: TGCGCCAGCAGTCTAGTACAGACAACATCACCCCTCCACTTT; cdr3_aa: CASSLVQTTSPLHF
j_call: TRBJ2-1; v_call: TRBV6-1; d_call: TRBD2; clone_size: few; cdr3_nt: TGTGCCAGCAGTGGGGTTAGCGGGACGCTATACAATGAGCAGTTCTTC; cdr3_aa: CASSGVSGTLYNEQFF
j_call: TRBJ1-2; v_call: TRBV10-3; d_call: .; clone_size: .; cdr3_nt: TGTGCCATCACGGACTCTCAGGAACCCTATGGCTACACCTTC; cdr3_aa: CAITDSQEPYGYTF
j_call: TRBJ2-7; v_call: TRBV20-1; d_call: TRBD1; clone_size: .; cdr3_nt: TGCAGTGCTAGAAAACAGGGGATGGACGAGCAGTACTTC; cdr3_aa: CSARKQGMDEQYF
j_call: TRBJ2-3; v_call: TRBV2; d_call: .; clone_size: few; cdr3_nt: TGTGCCAGCCAACTTGAGACAGCAAGAGATACGCAGTATTTT; cdr3_aa: CASQLETARDTQYF
j_call: TRBJ1-2; v_call: TRBV20-1; d_call: .; clone_size: few; cdr3_nt: TGCAGTGCTCCGGGTCCCGCTAACTATGGCTACACCTTC; cdr3_aa: CSAPGPANYGYTF
j_call: TRBJ2-3; v_call: TRBV29-1; d_call: .; clone_size: .; cdr3_nt: TGCAGCGTTGAAGTTGGAGGGCCTACAGATACGCAGTATTTT; cdr3_aa: CSVEVGGPTDTQYF